The 30 T cell receptor beta chains below were found in one sample sequenced in a study of blood T cell repertoires in COVID-19. Some clones are missing from TCRdb's copy, which holds only in-frame ones; the method was immunoSEQ multiplex PCR. The table includes around 470,000 clones, about 90% detected once. The specimen sequenced was PBMCs or T cells enriched from blood (not recorded which). These receptors all come from a man in his late teens or twenties who had recovered from COVID-19.

The CDR3 loop is CASSRPGRIDAEAFF. The CDR3 DNA is TGTGCCAGCAGCCGGCCAGGGAGGATTGACGCTGAAGCTTTCTTT. This chain joins TRBV5-4 and TRBJ1-1, with TRBD1 as a possible D gene (5 bases). With 4 bases removed from V and 6 bases from J, the gap between germline ends came to 19 bases. Germline CDR1 SGHNT, CDR2 YYREEE (reference sequence). This CDR3 has 15 amino acids. The entire variable domain, with the rest obtained from reference TRBV5-4 and TRBJ1-1, is as follows: ETGVTQSPTHLIKTRGQQVTLRCSSQSGHNTVSWYQQALGQGPQFIFQYYREEENGRGNFPPRFSGLQFPNYSSELNVNALELDDSALYLCASSRPGRIDAEAFFGQGTRLTVV.

The sample holds one count of this clone. The CDR3 is CASSSSGLAGPFEQYF. The DNA of the CDR3 is TGTGCCAGCAGTTCATCAGGACTAGCGGGACCGTTCGAGCAGTACTTC. V is TRBV28 and J is TRBJ2-7, with 12 bases matching TRBD2. V lost 4 bases and J lost 6; bases outside the gene matches: 10. The CDR3 sequence is 16 residues long. The germline V gene encodes CDR1 MDHEN and CDR2 SYDVKM.

In regard to this clone: The sample contains more than one DNA sequence encoding this CDR3. The CDR3 DNA is TGCGCCAGCAGCTTGGCAGGGACTGGAAACACCATATATTTT. As protein: CASSLAGTGNTIYF. The V and J genes are TRBV5-1 and TRBJ1-3; a weak D match, TRBD1 (5 bases). The CDR3 loop spans 14 amino acids. CDR1 and CDR2 from the germline V gene are SGHRS and YFSETQ. Trimming took off 0 bases at V and 2 bases at J, with 6 bases between the two ends.

The chain uses TRBV6-5 and TRBJ1-1; maybe TRBD1 (5 bases). Germline-derived CDR1 and CDR2 are MNHEY and SVGAGI. This CDR3 spans 11 amino acids. The V end was cut by 8 bases, the J end by 10 bases, with 14 bases between. CDR3 protein: CASGGFEGAFF. The CDR3 DNA sequence: TGTGCCAGCGGGGGGTTCGAAGGAGCTTTCTTT.

The chain has TRBV5-1 and TRBJ2-3, with 8 nucleotides matching TRBD2. The CDR3 is 17 amino acids. With 3 bases clipped from V and 6 bases from J, the junction kept 15 bases outside the gene matches. Germline V gives CDR1 SGHRS, CDR2 YFSETQ. The CDR3 here is CASSSGGLGIRMDTQYF. The CDR3 nucleotides read TGCGCCAGCAGCTCCGGGGGACTAGGGATTCGCATGGATACGCAGTATTTT.

The V gene is TRBV28, the J gene TRBJ2-1; D might be TRBD2 (6 bases). This CDR3 comprises 15 residues. Trimming shortened V by 8 bases and J by 2 bases, and 16 bases separated the two germline ends. Germline assignment: CDR1 MDHEN and CDR2 SYDVKM. The CDR3 DNA reads TGTGCCAGCTCCCCCGGAGGGGAGGCCTACAATGAGCAGTTCTTC. Its translation: CASSPGGEAYNEQFF. The full variable domain, rest sourced from reference TRBV28 and TRBJ2-1, is DVKVTQSSRYLVKRTGEKVFLECVQDMDHENMFWYRQDPGLGLRLIYFSYDVKMKEKGDIPEGYSVSREKKERFSLILESASTNQTSMYLCASSPGGEAYNEQFFGPGTRLTVL.

With respect to this clone: Sequence at one end of the junction differs from germline and may be a read error. The chain employs TRBV15 and TRBJ2-5; D might be TRBD2 (6 bases). The CDR3 length is 14 residues. Germline V CDR1 and CDR2: LNHNV, YYDKDF (reference sequence). This CDR3 reads CATSRVIGTLFPDF. CDR3 DNA: TGTGCCACCAGCAGAGTTATCGGGACTTTATTTCCCGACTTC.

The genes are TRBV9 and TRBJ1-6, with 7 bases lining up with TRBD1. The CDR3 is 15 residues long. V trimming: 3 bases; J trimming: 9 bases; junction bases outside the gene matches: 9. In germline, CDR1 is SGDLS, CDR2 YYNGEE. DNA for the CDR3: TGTGCCAGCAGCGAGGGGGCTCAGTGGGGTTCACCCCTCCACTTT. Amino acids: CASSEGAQWGSPLHF. Filled out from reference TRBV9 and TRBJ1-6, the complete variable domain reads DSGVTQTPKHLITATGQRVTLRCSPRSGDLSVYWYQQSLDQGLQFLIQYYNGEERAKGNILERFSAQQFPDLHSELNLSSLELGDSALYFCASSEGAQWGSPLHFGNGTRLTVT.

The V and J genes are TRBV24-1 and TRBJ1-2; D is uncertain. The CDR3 extends over 14 amino acids. V dropped 4 bases and J dropped 4 bases, with 12 bases sitting between them. The germline gives CDR1 KGHDR, CDR2 SFDVKD. DNA of the CDR3: TGTGCCACCAGTGAAACAGCCTCTGGCTATGGCTACACCTTC. Protein: CATSETASGYGYTF.

The chain links TRBV7-9 to TRBJ2-5; 8 nucleotides agree with TRBD1. Germline CDR1 is SEHNR and CDR2 is FQNEAQ (reference sequence). CDR3 length: 15 amino acids. V gave up 5 bases and J gave up 0 bases; unmatched junction bases: 5. The CDR3 nucleotides are TGTGCCAGCAGCCCCAGGACAGGGAACCAAGAGACCCAGTACTTC. Translating gives CASSPRTGNQETQYF.

The CDR3 DNA reads as TGTGCCAGCAGTTTAGCGGGGGCTGGCTACACCTTC. Protein sequence: CASSLAGAGYTF. The V call is TRBV28, the J call TRBJ1-2, with a weak D call TRBD1 (6 bases). Trimming stripped 2 bases from V and 7 bases from J, with 8 bases between. Germline V gene lookup returns CDR1 MDHEN and CDR2 SYDVKM. The CDR3 runs 12 residues.

CDR3 sequence reads: CASSQERRPTEAFF. In DNA form, the CDR3 reads TGTGCCAGCAGCCAAGAAAGGAGGCCCACTGAAGCTTTCTTT. The chain links TRBV3-1 (or the pseudogene TRBV3-2) to TRBJ1-1; no clear D gene. The germline V and J ends were trimmed by 0 bases and 4 bases, with 9 bases remaining between them. CDR1 is LGHDT and CDR2 is YNNKEL in the germline V gene (reference sequence). This CDR3 is 14 amino acids long.

DNA for the CDR3: TGTGCCAGTGGACTAGCAGATTACAATGAGCAGTTCTTC. This codes for CASGLADYNEQFF. This chain links TRBV7-9 with TRBJ2-1, with 8 bases matching TRBD2. CDR1 is SEHNR, CDR2 FQNEAQ, per germline (reference sequence). This CDR3 has 13 residues. V was clipped by 9 bases and J by 4 bases; unmatched bases: 5.

This clone was found once. This chain uses TRBV6-5 with TRBJ2-7; the D gene is possibly TRBD1 (5 bases). Germline assignment: CDR1 MNHEY and CDR2 SVGAGI. The ends were cut back, 0 bases at V and 0 bases at J, with 6 bases in the middle. The CDR3 covers 14 residues. CDR3 residues: CASSYSTASYEQYF. CDR3 in DNA: TGTGCCAGCAGTTACTCGACAGCCTCCTACGAGCAGTACTTC.

The CDR3, as DNA: TGTGCCAGCAGTCCACTAATCAGACAGGGGGCTAACTATGGCTACACCTTC. Residues: CASSPLIRQGANYGYTF. V usage is TRBV27 and J usage is TRBJ1-2, with TRBD1 matching 9 bases. This CDR3 spans 17 amino acids. Germline loops: CDR1 MNHEY, CDR2 SMNVEV (reference sequence). The V gene end was trimmed by 5 bases and the J gene end by 0 bases; junction bases not matched to a gene: 10.

The chain uses TRBV5-3 and TRBJ1-5; 10 bases agree with TRBD1. TRBV5-3 is sorted into the ORF group, with uncertain function. Unmatched junction bases numbered 24, after V lost 1 base and J lost 5 bases. The CDR3 has 22 residues. The CDR3 here is CARSLSAEGTGAPRVSHQPQHF. The CDR3 DNA reads as TGTGCCAGAAGCTTGTCGGCCGAAGGGACAGGGGCGCCCCGGGTTTCCCATCAGCCCCAGCATTTT.

This clone appeared a few times. This chain links TRBV5-5 with TRBJ2-1; the D is unclear. CDR3 length equals 14 residues. Germline V gives CDR1 SGHKS, CDR2 YYEKEE (reference sequence). V gave up 0 bases and J gave up 1 base, with 5 bases separating them. CDR3 sequence (DNA): TGTGCCAGCAGCTTGGAGACTTCCTACAATGAGCAGTTCTTC. Amino acids: CASSLETSYNEQFF.

The rearrangement joins TRBV23-1 to TRBJ1-5; the match to TRBD1 covers 7 bases. TRBV23-1 is marked as an open reading frame, function uncertain. V shed 6 bases and J 7 bases; nucleotides not matched to a gene: 12. The CDR3 totals 15 residues. The CDR3 DNA reads as TGCGCCAGCAGCGTTACTAGACAGGGAGGACAGCCCCAGCATTTT. Amino acids: CASSVTRQGGQPQHF.

The chain employs TRBV2 and TRBJ2-1; 13 nucleotides agree with TRBD2. Unmatched junction bases numbered 4, after V lost 8 bases and J lost 9 bases. CDR1 and CDR2 (germline): SNHLY, FYNNEI. The length of the CDR3 is 13 residues. The CDR3 loop is CASGLAGVSEQFF. In nucleotides, the CDR3 is TGTGCCAGCGGACTAGCGGGGGTTAGTGAGCAGTTCTTC.

The rearrangement uses TRBV24-1 and TRBJ2-7, with 7 bases matching TRBD2. V lost 4 bases and J lost 5; bases outside the gene matches: 7. The CDR3 loop spans 14 amino acids. Germline lookup yields CDR1 KGHDR and CDR2 SFDVKD. The CDR3 DNA sequence: TGTGCCACCAGTGACCCTAGCGGAGGGGACGAGCAGTACTTC. It encodes CATSDPSGGDEQYF.

V usage is TRBV5-4 and J usage is TRBJ1-6; D is perhaps TRBD1 (6 bases). The CDR3 consists of 17 residues. In germline, CDR1 is SGHNT, CDR2 YYREEE (reference sequence). V dropped 0 bases and J dropped 7 bases, with 17 bases sitting between them. Here the CDR3 DNA reads TGTGCCAGCAGCTTGGTTTTGGGGGGGCGACGAAATTCACCCCTCCACTTT. The encoded protein is CASSLVLGGRRNSPLHF.

This clone was counted a single time. This chain joins TRBV10-3 and TRBJ2-2, with TRBD2 matching 7 bases. With V trimmed by 4 bases and J by 3 bases, 2 bases remained unmatched. Germline loops: CDR1 ENHRY, CDR2 SYGVKD. The CDR3 contains 14 residues. The CDR3 reads CAISGGGDTGELFF. In DNA, the CDR3 is TGTGCCATCAGTGGTGGGGGGGACACCGGGGAGCTGTTTTTT.

This clone was seen only a few times. The chain carries TRBV7-9 and TRBJ1-1; TRBD1 agrees at 8 bases. The CDR3 is 16 amino acids. CDR1 and CDR2 (germline): SEHNR, FQNEAQ (reference sequence). V was clipped by 5 bases and J by 5 bases; unmatched bases: 13. Here the CDR3 reads CASSLTWQGAKTEAFF. CDR3 DNA: TGTGCCAGCAGCCTTACCTGGCAGGGGGCGAAAACTGAAGCTTTCTTT.

This clone came up once. V usage is TRBV2 and J usage is TRBJ2-7; a possible D gene is TRBD2 (5 bases). The V gene's germline CDR1 is SNHLY and CDR2 FYNNEI. CDR3 length: 13 amino acids. Trimming removed 9 bases at V and 2 bases at J, with 14 bases between. Here the CDR3 reads CASKSGSTYEQYF. For the CDR3, the DNA is TGTGCCAGTAAAAGCGGCTCCACCTACGAGCAGTACTTC.

This clone turned up a few times. The rearrangement joins TRBV19 to TRBJ2-7; 7 bases line up with TRBD1. Trimming removed 4 bases from V and 2 bases from J; junction bases left unmatched: 5. CDR1 is LNHDA and CDR2 is SQIVND in the germline V gene (reference sequence). The CDR3 has 14 residues. For the CDR3, the DNA is TGTGCCAGTAGTACAGGGGGAAGAACCTACGAGCAGTACTTC. It yields the protein CASSTGGRTYEQYF.

This chain joins TRBV10-3 and TRBJ1-2, with 7 bases lining up with TRBD1. Germline CDR1 reads ENHRY; CDR2 reads SYGVKD. The CDR3 has 17 residues. V was clipped by 0 bases and J by 6 bases; unmatched bases: 13. CDR3 sequence (DNA): TGTGCCATCAGTGAGTCCAGAGGACAGGCTTTTCGGGATGGCTACACCTTC. It translates to CAISESRGQAFRDGYTF.

The rearrangement joins TRBV2 to TRBJ2-2; D gene unclear. V was clipped by 7 bases and J by 4 bases, with 10 bases between them. CDR1 and CDR2 from the germline V gene are SNHLY and FYNNEI. The CDR3 is made up of 13 amino acids. CDR3 residues: CASNYGPTGELFF. The CDR3 DNA reads TGTGCCAGCAACTATGGTCCCACCGGGGAGCTGTTTTTT.

The CDR3 DNA sequence: TGTGCCAGCAGCATCGTCGGGTTTAGGACAGATACGCAGTATTTT. This sequence encodes CASSIVGFRTDTQYF. This chain joins TRBV7-2 and TRBJ2-3; D not resolved. Germline V CDR1 and CDR2: SGHTA, FQGNSA. The CDR3 consists of 15 residues. V was cut by 5 bases and J by 3 bases, with 15 bases left in between.

This sequence joins TRBV18 and TRBJ2-3, with 13 nucleotides matching TRBD2. Unmatched junction bases numbered 7, after V lost 3 bases and J lost 1 base. Germline V lookup: CDR1 KGHSH, CDR2 LQKENI. The CDR3 contains 18 residues. This CDR3 reads CASSPGLAGVDGTDTQYF. In DNA form, the CDR3 reads TGTGCCAGCTCACCCGGACTAGCGGGGGTGGATGGCACAGATACGCAGTATTTT.

This clone was seen only a few times. The chain couples TRBV28 to TRBJ2-7; TRBD1 might be the D (6 bases). This CDR3 has 14 amino acids. Trimming pared 7 bases from V and 0 bases from J, leaving 13 bases between. Germline CDR1 reads MDHEN; CDR2 reads SYDVKM. CDR3 DNA sequence: TGTGCCAGCACGGTCCCACAGGGCTCCTACGAGCAGTACTTC. Protein product: CASTVPQGSYEQYF.